The T cell receptor beta chain under discussion was sequenced for a study of T cell repertoires in cytomegalovirus infection. Study summary: Carrying CMV and the relevant HLA type showed in public TCR beta signatures.

Study observations and caveats: Within the response measured ex vivo, HLA-C-restricted CMV-specific TCR beta clonotypes were dominant.

TCRdb recomputed calls from the reads with MiXCR, one row per CDR3 protein. Altogether some 940,000 distinct CDR3 sequences are present, roughly a third being singletons, with the ten largest covering 10% to 15%. A remark on this clonotype: Its antigen is not identified.

The CDR3 spans 17 residues. The trim removed 3 bases at V and 8 bases at J, leaving 12 bases unmatched. The sample consisted of cultured CD8+ T cells from PBMCs, taken from culture after CMV antigen stimulation. The TCR was taken from a human donor in good health (CMV status not recorded). Some clones in this sample may be carry-over from other donors' samples. The V and J genes are TRBV12-3 or TRBV12-4 and TRBJ2-1; 11 bases match TRBD2. The CDR3 region is CASSFWFSGGDIDEQFF. CDR3 in DNA: TGTGCCAGCAGTTTTTGGTTTAGCGGGGGGGATATTGATGAGCAGTTCTTC.